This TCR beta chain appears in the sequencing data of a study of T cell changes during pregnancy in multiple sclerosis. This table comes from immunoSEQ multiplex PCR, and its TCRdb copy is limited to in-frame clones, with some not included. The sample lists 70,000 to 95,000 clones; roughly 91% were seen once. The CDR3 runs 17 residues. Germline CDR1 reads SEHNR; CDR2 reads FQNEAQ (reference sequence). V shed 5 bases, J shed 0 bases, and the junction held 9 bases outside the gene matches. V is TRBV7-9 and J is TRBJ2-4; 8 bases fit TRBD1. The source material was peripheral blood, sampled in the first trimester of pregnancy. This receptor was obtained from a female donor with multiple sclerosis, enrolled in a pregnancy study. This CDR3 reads CASSGDRGRVAKNIQYF. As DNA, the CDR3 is TGTGCCAGCAGCGGAGACAGGGGAAGGGTAGCCAAAAACATTCAGTACTTC. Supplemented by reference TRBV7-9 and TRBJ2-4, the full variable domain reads DTGVSQNPRHKITKRGQNVTFRCDPISEHNRLYWYRQTLGQGPEFLTYFQNEAQLEKSRLLSDRFSAERPKGSFSTLEIQRTEQGDSAMYLCASSGDRGRVAKNIQYFGAGTRLSVL.